The 31 T cell receptor beta chains below come from one sample, sequenced in a study of T cell changes during pregnancy in multiple sclerosis. The data were produced by immunoSEQ multiplex PCR, yet TCRdb's version contains in-frame clones alone and is incomplete. The repertoire holds about 100,000 clones, with around 92% as singletons. The material sequenced was peripheral blood, taken after pregnancy. All receptors derive from a female donor with multiple sclerosis, enrolled in a pregnancy study.

The chain joins TRBV7-9 to TRBJ1-1; tentatively, D is TRBD1 (5 bases). V dropped 5 bases and J dropped 5 bases, with 21 bases sitting between them. The CDR3 extends over 16 amino acids. Germline V CDR1 and CDR2: SEHNR, FQNEAQ (reference sequence). The CDR3 DNA reads as TGTGCCAGCAGCCTAGGCTTGGGGATGGGGACTACTGAAGCTTTCTTT. It codes for CASSLGLGMGTTEAFF.

The CDR3 here is CASSLPDSPNYEQYF. The CDR3 DNA reads as TGTGCCAGCAGTTTACCTGACTCCCCCAACTACGAGCAGTACTTC. The chain links TRBV28 to TRBJ2-7; no definite D call. V was shortened by 2 bases and J by 3 bases, with 14 bases between the two germline ends. The CDR3 has 15 residues. Germline assignment: CDR1 MDHEN and CDR2 SYDVKM.

The chain recombines TRBV6-4 with TRBJ2-1; 10 bases map to TRBD2. Trimming at V came to 6 bases and at J to 7 bases, leaving 9 bases not matched to a gene. Germline V gives CDR1 MRHNA, CDR2 SNTAGT. The CDR3 is made up of 15 amino acids. In DNA form, the CDR3 reads TGTGCCAGCAGCGAGGGACTAGCGCAAGGAAATGAGCAGTTCTTC. Protein sequence: CASSEGLAQGNEQFF.

The gene calls are TRBV6-5 and TRBJ1-1; a weak D match, TRBD1 (6 bases). This CDR3 has 14 residues. CDR1 is MNHEY and CDR2 is SVGAGI in the germline V gene. Trimming shortened V by 6 bases and J by 0 bases, and 11 bases separated the two germline ends. In DNA form, the CDR3 reads TGTGCCAGCAGGACTACAGGGTTGAACACTGAAGCTTTCTTT. Its translation: CASRTTGLNTEAFF.

The rearrangement links TRBV6-1 to TRBJ2-2; maybe TRBD2 (5 bases). The V end was cut by 5 bases, the J end by 6 bases, with 10 bases between. This CDR3 has 13 amino acids. In germline, CDR1 is MNHNS, CDR2 SASEGT. The CDR3 loop is CASSPTRSGELFF. CDR3 nucleotides: TGTGCCAGCAGTCCCACTAGGTCCGGGGAGCTGTTTTTT.

This clone is a singleton in its sample. The chain recombines TRBV29-1 with TRBJ2-5; TRBD2 matches at 9 bases. Germline V gene data show CDR1 as SQVTM and CDR2 as ANQGSEA. There are 11 residues in the CDR3. V was pared by 7 bases and J by 5 bases, with 2 bases of the junction left unmatched. The CDR3 protein is CSASGKETQYF. The CDR3 DNA is TGCAGCGCTAGCGGGAAGGAGACCCAGTACTTC.

The chain couples TRBV9 to TRBJ2-1; 10 positions agree with TRBD2. The ends lost 4 bases at V and 1 base at J; junction bases unmatched: 5. The CDR3 length is 16 residues. Germline loops: CDR1 SGDLS, CDR2 YYNGEE. CDR3 residues: CASSSKREGSYNEQFF. Here the CDR3 DNA reads TGTGCCAGCAGCTCCAAGCGGGAGGGGTCCTACAATGAGCAGTTCTTC.

V usage is TRBV19 and J usage is TRBJ2-7, with D perhaps TRBD1 (6 bases). Trimming stripped 10 bases from V and 3 bases from J, with 13 bases between. Germline CDR1 reads LNHDA; CDR2 reads SQIVND (reference sequence). The CDR3 has 12 residues. As DNA, the CDR3 is TGTGCCACGGGACACGTCGGCTACGAGCAGTACTTC. It translates to CATGHVGYEQYF.

The chain combines TRBV6-4 with TRBJ2-3; 8 nucleotides line up with TRBD2. After removal of 4 bases from V and 1 base from J, the junction contained 7 bases not matched to a gene. Germline V gene sequence: CDR1 MRHNA, CDR2 SNTAGT. The CDR3 runs to 16 residues. Written as DNA, the CDR3 is TGTGCCAGCAGTGCCGACAGCGGGGGAGGCACAGATACGCAGTATTTT. Translating it yields CASSADSGGGTDTQYF.

V usage is TRBV28 and J usage is TRBJ2-7, with 10 bases that match TRBD2. After removal of 5 bases from V and 0 bases from J, the junction contained 4 bases not matched to a gene. From germline, CDR1 is MDHEN and CDR2 SYDVKM. CDR3 size: 15 residues. As DNA, the CDR3 is TGTGCCAGCAGTACTAGCGGGGAAAGCTCCTACGAGCAGTACTTC. The encoded protein is CASSTSGESSYEQYF.

V usage is TRBV27 and J usage is TRBJ2-2; D unresolved. Germline CDR1 and CDR2: MNHEY and SMNVEV (reference sequence). The CDR3 runs to 19 residues. Deletions cut 5 bases from V and 1 base from J, with 23 bases between. The CDR3 sequence is CASSPGEFRPEQNTGELFF. CDR3 sequence (DNA): TGTGCCAGCAGTCCAGGTGAATTCCGGCCCGAGCAGAACACCGGGGAGCTGTTTTTT.

CDR3 sequence reads: CASTRGGNYEQYF. CDR3 DNA: TGTGCCAGCACCCGGGGGGGAAACTACGAGCAGTACTTC. V usage is TRBV6-6 and J usage is TRBJ2-7, with 8 bases aligning to TRBD2. CDR3 length: 13 residues. From germline, CDR1 is MNHNY and CDR2 SVGAGI (reference sequence). V trimming: 7 bases; J trimming: 3 bases; junction bases outside the gene matches: 5.

The chain links TRBV5-1 to TRBJ2-3; 10 bases align to TRBD2. This CDR3 has 16 residues. The J segment lost 3 bases and the V segment lost 3 bases, leaving 7 bases of the junction unmatched. CDR1 is SGHRS, CDR2 YFSETQ, per germline. The CDR3 sequence: CASSYPSGSGTDTQYF. CDR3 nucleotide sequence: TGCGCCAGCAGCTACCCTAGCGGGAGCGGAACAGATACGCAGTATTTT.

The chain carries TRBV7-3 and TRBJ2-3, with D possibly TRBD2 on 7 matching bases. Trimming cost V 4 bases and J 6 bases, with 17 bases left between them. Germline-derived CDR1 and CDR2 are SGHTA and FQGTGA. This CDR3 has 15 amino acids. For the CDR3, the DNA is TGTGCCAGCAGCTCCAGCAGGGGAGGGAGTGATACGCAGTATTTT. This codes for CASSSSRGGSDTQYF.

This clone was seen only once. The chain carries TRBV18 and TRBJ2-4, with D perhaps matching TRBD1 (6 bases). Germline CDR1 and CDR2: KGHSH and LQKENI. The CDR3 spans 18 residues. Trimming cost V 6 bases and J 0 bases, with 21 bases left between them. The CDR3 bases are TGTGCCAGCTCCCCTACAGGGAACCTCGCCTTAGCCAAAAACATTCAGTACTTC. It yields the protein CASSPTGNLALAKNIQYF.

The chain carries TRBV28 and TRBJ2-7; 8 nucleotides agree with TRBD1. With 8 bases clipped from V and 5 bases from J, the junction kept 11 bases outside the gene matches. Germline loops: CDR1 MDHEN, CDR2 SYDVKM. The CDR3 consists of 14 residues. The CDR3 spells CASRDRDRPDEQYF. Here the CDR3 DNA reads TGTGCCAGCCGAGACCGGGACAGGCCCGACGAGCAGTACTTC.

The chain recombines TRBV2 with TRBJ1-5; a possible D gene is TRBD1 (5 bases). Germline CDR1 and CDR2: SNHLY and FYNNEI. V dropped 7 bases and J dropped 0 bases, with 13 bases sitting between them. The CDR3 sequence is 15 residues long. The CDR3 DNA sequence: TGTGCCAGCACGAGACAGATATATAGCAATCAGCCCCAGCATTTT. Translation gives CASTRQIYSNQPQHF. Using reference TRBV2 and TRBJ1-5 for the parts outside the CDR3, the full variable domain is EPEVTQTPSHQVTQMGQEVILRCVPISNHLYFYWYRQILGQKVEFLVSFYNNEISEKSEIFDDQFSVERPDGSNFTLKIRSTKLEDSAMYFCASTRQIYSNQPQHFGDGTRLSIL.

This rearrangement joins TRBV6-1 to TRBJ2-7; 8 positions match TRBD1. Trimming at V came to 6 bases and at J to 1 base, leaving 5 bases not matched to a gene. Germline lookup yields CDR1 MNHNS and CDR2 SASEGT. This CDR3 has 14 residues. Here the CDR3 DNA reads TGTGCCAGCAGCGCAGGGGGCGAGTCCTACGAGCAGTACTTC. Translating gives CASSAGGESYEQYF.

The chain carries TRBV28 and TRBJ1-5, with D uncertain. V was shortened by 1 base and J by 10 bases, with 20 bases between the two germline ends. The germline gives CDR1 MDHEN, CDR2 SYDVKM. This CDR3 has 16 residues. CDR3 DNA sequence: TGTGCCAGCAGTTTATCTTTTCGCAGGAGCCGGGGACCCCAGCATTTT. Translation: CASSLSFRRSRGPQHF.

This chain links TRBV7-9 with TRBJ2-7; no firm D call. Trimming removed 0 bases at V and 5 bases at J, with 14 bases between. The CDR3 runs 15 residues. Germline lookup yields CDR1 SEHNR and CDR2 FQNEAQ (reference sequence). CDR3 sequence: CASSLALVDTNEQYF. The CDR3 DNA reads TGTGCCAGCAGCTTAGCCCTAGTAGATACTAACGAGCAGTACTTC.

J is TRBJ1-1 and V is TRBV19; 10 nucleotides agree with TRBD1. Germline V gene lookup returns CDR1 LNHDA and CDR2 SQIVND (reference sequence). The CDR3 totals 15 residues. V trimming: 6 bases; J trimming: 3 bases; junction bases outside the gene matches: 7. As DNA, the CDR3 is TGTGCCAGTAGCAAGACAGGGGGCGTGGACACTGAAGCTTTCTTT. It specifies CASSKTGGVDTEAFF.

The chain recombines TRBV27 with TRBJ1-5; 9 bases are shared with TRBD1. The V and J ends lost 5 bases and 5 bases, in that order; junction bases with no gene match: 4. Germline V gene lookup returns CDR1 MNHEY and CDR2 SMNVEV (reference sequence). The CDR3 is made up of 14 amino acids. CDR3 protein: CASSLGTGHQPQHF. CDR3 nucleotide sequence: TGTGCCAGCAGTCTAGGGACAGGGCATCAGCCCCAGCATTTT.

A single count supports this clone. This chain connects TRBV5-1 to TRBJ2-5, with 11 bases lining up with TRBD2. The length of the CDR3 is 15 residues. CDR1 SGHRS and CDR2 YFSETQ come from the germline V gene. V was clipped by 4 bases and J by 5 bases; unmatched bases: 7. The CDR3 loop reads CASSPQGTSGETQYF. CDR3 nucleotide sequence: TGCGCCAGCAGCCCACAAGGGACTAGCGGTGAGACCCAGTACTTC.

The CDR3: CAWAKRGRTRDIQYF. The CDR3 nucleotides read TGTGCCTGGGCCAAAAGGGGCCGAACACGAGACATTCAGTACTTC. This chain uses TRBV30 with TRBJ2-4; a possible D gene is TRBD1 (5 bases). V was cut by 5 bases and J by 8 bases, with 22 bases left in between. The CDR3 runs to 15 residues. From germline, CDR1 is GTSNPN and CDR2 SVGIG (reference sequence).

This clone was observed a single time. The chain has TRBV7-2 and TRBJ1-3; 10 bases line up with TRBD1. Losses at the gene ends were 4 bases for V and 6 bases for J; bases not matched to a gene: 6. The V gene's germline CDR1 is SGHTA and CDR2 FQGNSA. CDR3 size: 15 residues. The CDR3 region is CASSSPDRGENTIYF. The CDR3 DNA follows: TGTGCCAGCAGCTCCCCGGACAGGGGGGAAAACACCATATATTTT.

V and J are TRBV7-6 and TRBJ2-7, with 7 nucleotides matching TRBD2. Germline CDR1 and CDR2: SGHVS and FNYEAQ. CDR3 length equals 15 residues. After removal of 0 bases from V and 4 bases from J, the junction contained 6 bases not matched to a gene. The CDR3 DNA is TGTGCCAGCAGCTTAGCGTCGTCTAGCGGTTACGAGCAGTACTTC. Its protein product is CASSLASSSGYEQYF.

The CDR3 DNA follows: TGTGCCAGCAGATTCGGGGGGGCGGGAAATGAGCAGTTCTTC. Its protein is CASRFGGAGNEQFF. V usage is TRBV5-5 and J usage is TRBJ2-1, with TRBD2 matching 8 bases. Germline V gives CDR1 SGHKS, CDR2 YYEKEE (reference sequence). Trimming cost V 5 bases and J 7 bases; bases outside gene matches: 8. There are 14 residues in the CDR3.

This rearrangement joins TRBV7-6 to TRBJ2-7, with a possible D match to TRBD2 (5 bases). The CDR3 is 14 amino acids. Looked up from germline, CDR1 is SGHVS and CDR2 is FNYEAQ. V was pared by 3 bases and J by 0 bases, with 9 bases between. The CDR3 region has the DNA TGTGCCAGCAGCTTGTCTAGCAACTCCTACGAGCAGTACTTC. It codes for CASSLSSNSYEQYF. Drawing the rest from reference TRBV7-6 and TRBJ2-7, the complete variable domain is GAGVSQSPRYKVTKRGQDVALRCDPISGHVSLYWYRQALGQGPEFLTYFNYEAQQDKSGLPNDRFSAERPEGSISTLTIQRTEQRDSAMYRCASSLSSNSYEQYFGPGTRLTVT.

The V and J genes are TRBV6-5 and TRBJ1-2, with 9 bases matching TRBD1. With 6 bases clipped from V and 2 bases from J, the junction kept 4 bases outside the gene matches. Germline CDR1 is MNHEY and CDR2 is SVGAGI. The CDR3 length is 14 residues. The CDR3 DNA is TGTGCCAGCAGCCTCGACAGGGGGAACTATGGCTACACCTTC. Translated, it gives CASSLDRGNYGYTF.

The chain employs TRBV19 and TRBJ2-1; 10 bases line up with TRBD2. CDR1 and CDR2 (germline): LNHDA, SQIVND (reference sequence). V lost 6 bases, J lost 7 bases, and 12 bases stayed unmatched. This CDR3 is built from 16 residues. The DNA for the CDR3 is TGTGCCAGTAGCCGTCGGGGAGCGGGAGGGCAGAATGAGCAGTTCTTC. It codes for CASSRRGAGGQNEQFF.

This CDR3 is CASSSQTVLDGEQYF. Written as DNA, the CDR3 is TGTGCCAGCAGCTCCCAGACAGTTCTGGACGGCGAGCAGTACTTC. The chain joins TRBV11-3 to TRBJ2-7; tentatively, D is TRBD1 (5 bases). The CDR3 runs 15 residues. Germline loops: CDR1 SGHNT, CDR2 YENEEA. V was clipped by 4 bases and J by 6 bases, with 19 bases between them.